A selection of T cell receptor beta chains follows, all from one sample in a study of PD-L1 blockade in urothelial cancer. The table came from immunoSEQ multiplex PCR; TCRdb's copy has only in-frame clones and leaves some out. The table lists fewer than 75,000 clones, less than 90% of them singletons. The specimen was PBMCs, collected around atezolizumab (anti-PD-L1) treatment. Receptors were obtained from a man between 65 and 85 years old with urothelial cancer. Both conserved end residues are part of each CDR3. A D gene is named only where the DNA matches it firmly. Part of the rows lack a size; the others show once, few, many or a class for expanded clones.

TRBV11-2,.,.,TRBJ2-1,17,TGTGCCAGCAGCTTAGTTCCCCGCGGGCGAAGGGACAATGAGCAGTTCTTC,CASSLVPRGRRDNEQFF
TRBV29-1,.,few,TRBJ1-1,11,TGCAGCGTTGCCCCGAACAGAGAAGCTTTCTTT,CSVAPNREAFF
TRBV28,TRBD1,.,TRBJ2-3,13,TGTGCCAGCAAAACGGGACAGGTAGATACGCAGTATTTT,CASKTGQVDTQYF
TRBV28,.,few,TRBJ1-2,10,TGTGCCAGCCAACAGAATGGCTACACCTTC,CASQQNGYTF
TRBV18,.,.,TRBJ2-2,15,TGTGCCAGCTCACCGGGCTCGGGAGTTCCCGGGGAGCTGTTTTTT,CASSPGSGVPGELFF
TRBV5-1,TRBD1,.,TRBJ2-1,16,TGCGCCAGCAGCCTCTCCGGGACAGGGGGCTGGAATGAGCAGTTCTTC,CASSLSGTGGWNEQFF
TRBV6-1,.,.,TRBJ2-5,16,TGTGCCAGCAGTGAGCCCGGACGGGTTAGAGGGGAGACCCAGTACTTC,CASSEPGRVRGETQYF
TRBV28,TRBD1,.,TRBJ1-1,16,TGTGCCAGCAGTGGGCCAGGGGGCACGTGGGGGACTGAAGCTTTCTTT,CASSGPGGTWGTEAFF
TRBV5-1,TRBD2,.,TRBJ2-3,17,TGCGCCAGCAGCGCGGGAGGACTAGCGGGAGGCCTAGATACGCAGTATTTT,CASSAGGLAGGLDTQYF
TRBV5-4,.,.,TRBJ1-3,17,TGTGCCAGCAGCTTGGGAGGAGCTCAGGGCCCTGGAAACACCATATATTTT,CASSLGGAQGPGNTIYF
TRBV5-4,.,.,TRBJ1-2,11,TGTGCCAGCGGGGGAGGCTATGGCTACACCTTC,CASGGGYGYTF
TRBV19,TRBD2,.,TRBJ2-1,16,TGTGCCAGTAGTAGGGGTCGGGCGGGAGTAATGAATGAGCAGTTCTTC,CASSRGRAGVMNEQFF
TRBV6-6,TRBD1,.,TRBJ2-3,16,TGTGCCAGCAGTTACTCCGGGACAGGGGTGACAGATACGCAGTATTTT,CASSYSGTGVTDTQYF
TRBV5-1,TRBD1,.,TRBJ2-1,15,TGCGCCAGCAGCCCGGACAGGGTGGCCTACAATGAGCAGTTCTTC,CASSPDRVAYNEQFF
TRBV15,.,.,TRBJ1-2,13,TGTGCCACCAGCAGAGATAACGCAGGGTCCTACACCTTC,CATSRDNAGSYTF